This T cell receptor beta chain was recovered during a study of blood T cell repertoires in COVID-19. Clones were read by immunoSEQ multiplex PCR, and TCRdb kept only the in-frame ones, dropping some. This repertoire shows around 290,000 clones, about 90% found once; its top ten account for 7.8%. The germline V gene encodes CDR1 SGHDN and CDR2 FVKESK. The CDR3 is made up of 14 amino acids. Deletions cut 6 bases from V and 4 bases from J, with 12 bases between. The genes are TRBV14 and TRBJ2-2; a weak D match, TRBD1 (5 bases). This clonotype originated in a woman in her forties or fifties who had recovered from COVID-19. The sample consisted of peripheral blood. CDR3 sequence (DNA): TGTGCCAGCAGAGCACAGGTTGGCACCGGGGAGCTGTTTTTT. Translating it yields CASRAQVGTGELFF.